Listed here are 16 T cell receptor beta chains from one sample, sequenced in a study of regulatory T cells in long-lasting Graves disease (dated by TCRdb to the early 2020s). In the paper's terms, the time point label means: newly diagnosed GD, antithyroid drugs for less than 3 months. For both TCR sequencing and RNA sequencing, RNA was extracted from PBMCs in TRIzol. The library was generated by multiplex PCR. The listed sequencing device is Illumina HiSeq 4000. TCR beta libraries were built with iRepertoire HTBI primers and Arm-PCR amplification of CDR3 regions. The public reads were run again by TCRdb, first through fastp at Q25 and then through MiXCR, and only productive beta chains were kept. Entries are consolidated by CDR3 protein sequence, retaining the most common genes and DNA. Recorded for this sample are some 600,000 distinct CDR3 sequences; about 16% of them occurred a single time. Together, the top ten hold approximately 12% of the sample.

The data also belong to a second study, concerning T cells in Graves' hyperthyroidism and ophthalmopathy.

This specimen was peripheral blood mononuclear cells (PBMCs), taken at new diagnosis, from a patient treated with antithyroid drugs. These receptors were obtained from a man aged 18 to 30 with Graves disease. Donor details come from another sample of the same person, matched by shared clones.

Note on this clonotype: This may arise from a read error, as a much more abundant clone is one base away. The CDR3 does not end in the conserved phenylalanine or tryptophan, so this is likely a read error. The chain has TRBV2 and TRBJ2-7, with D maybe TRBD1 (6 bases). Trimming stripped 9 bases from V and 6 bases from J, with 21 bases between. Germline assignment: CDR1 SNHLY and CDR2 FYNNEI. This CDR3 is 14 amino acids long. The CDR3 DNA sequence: TGTGCCAGGGAAAAGATCAGGGGCTTTGGCGAGCAGTACTAC. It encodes CAREKIRGFGEQYY.

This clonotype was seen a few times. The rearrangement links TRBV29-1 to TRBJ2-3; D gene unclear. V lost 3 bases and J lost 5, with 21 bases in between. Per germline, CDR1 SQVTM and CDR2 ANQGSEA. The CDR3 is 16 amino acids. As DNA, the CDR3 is TGCAGCGTTGATCTCTCGTCCCTAGGGATAAGAGATACGCAGTATTTT. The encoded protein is CSVDLSSLGIRDTQYF.

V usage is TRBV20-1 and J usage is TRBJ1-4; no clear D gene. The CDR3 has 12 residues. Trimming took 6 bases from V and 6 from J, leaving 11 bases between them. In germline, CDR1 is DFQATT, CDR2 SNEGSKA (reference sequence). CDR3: CSAPDRDEKLFF. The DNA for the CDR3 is TGCAGTGCGCCCGACCGGGATGAAAAACTGTTTTTT.

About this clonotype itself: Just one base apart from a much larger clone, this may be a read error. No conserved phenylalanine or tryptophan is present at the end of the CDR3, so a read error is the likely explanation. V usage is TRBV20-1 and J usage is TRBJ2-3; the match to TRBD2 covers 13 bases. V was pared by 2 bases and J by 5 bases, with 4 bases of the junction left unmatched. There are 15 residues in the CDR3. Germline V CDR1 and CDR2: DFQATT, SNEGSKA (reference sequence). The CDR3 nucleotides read TGCAGTGCTAGACCCGGACTAGCGGGAGTAGATACGCAGTATTCT. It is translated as CSARPGLAGVDTQYS.

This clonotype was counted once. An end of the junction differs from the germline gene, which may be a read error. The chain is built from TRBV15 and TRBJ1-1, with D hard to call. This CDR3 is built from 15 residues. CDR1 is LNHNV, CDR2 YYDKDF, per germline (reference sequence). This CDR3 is CAISRDMAPATEAFF. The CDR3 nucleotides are TGTGCCATCAGCAGAGATATGGCCCCCGCGACTGAAGCTTTCTTT.

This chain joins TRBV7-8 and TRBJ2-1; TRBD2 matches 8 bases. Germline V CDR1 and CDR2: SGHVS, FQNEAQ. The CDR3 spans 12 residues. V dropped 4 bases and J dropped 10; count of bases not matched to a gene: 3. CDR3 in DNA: TGTGCCAGCAGCTCCCAGCGGGAGGAGCAGTTCTTC. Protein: CASSSQREEQFF.

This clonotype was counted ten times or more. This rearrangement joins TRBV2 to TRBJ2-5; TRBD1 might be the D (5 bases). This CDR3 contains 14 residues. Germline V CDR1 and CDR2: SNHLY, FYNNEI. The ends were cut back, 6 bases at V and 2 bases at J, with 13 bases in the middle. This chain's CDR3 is CASRPRVGQETQYF. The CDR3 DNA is TGTGCCAGCAGACCCAGGGTAGGGCAAGAGACCCAGTACTTC.

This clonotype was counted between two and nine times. The CDR3 sequence is CASSEGTSGSYTQYF. The CDR3 nucleotides are TGTGCCAGCAGCGAAGGGACTAGCGGGAGTTATACGCAGTATTTT. The rearrangement links TRBV7-3 to TRBJ2-3; TRBD2 matches at 14 bases. The V segment lost 5 bases and the J segment 7 bases; nucleotides outside the gene matches: 5. Germline-derived CDR1 and CDR2 are SGHTA and FQGTGA. The CDR3 loop spans 15 amino acids.

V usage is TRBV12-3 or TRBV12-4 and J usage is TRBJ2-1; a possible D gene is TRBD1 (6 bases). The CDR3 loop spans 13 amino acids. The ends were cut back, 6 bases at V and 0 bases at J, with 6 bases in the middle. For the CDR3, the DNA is TGTGCCAGCAGGACAGGCTCCTACAATGAGCAGTTCTTC. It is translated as CASRTGSYNEQFF.

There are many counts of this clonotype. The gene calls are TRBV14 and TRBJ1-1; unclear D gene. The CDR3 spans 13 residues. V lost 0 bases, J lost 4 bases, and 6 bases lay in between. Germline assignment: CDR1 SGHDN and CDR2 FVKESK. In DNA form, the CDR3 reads TGTGCCAGCAGCCAAGATGTTGGCACTGAAGCTTTCTTT. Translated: CASSQDVGTEAFF.

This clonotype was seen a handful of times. The CDR3 DNA is TGTGCCAGCAGCCATGACAGGCTTGATTCACCCCTCCACTTT. Its translation is CASSHDRLDSPLHF. The chain combines TRBV14 with TRBJ1-6, with D perhaps matching TRBD1 (6 bases). The CDR3 contains 14 residues. With 3 bases removed from V and 8 bases from J, the gap between germline ends came to 11 bases. CDR1 and CDR2 (germline): SGHDN, FVKESK.

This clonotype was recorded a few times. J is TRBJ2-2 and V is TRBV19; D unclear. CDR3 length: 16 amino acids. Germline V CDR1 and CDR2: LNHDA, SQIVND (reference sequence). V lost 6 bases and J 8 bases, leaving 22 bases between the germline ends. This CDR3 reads CASSYTRLYSPGELFF. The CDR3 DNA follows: TGTGCCAGTAGCTACACCAGACTGTATTCTCCGGGGGAGCTGTTTTTT.

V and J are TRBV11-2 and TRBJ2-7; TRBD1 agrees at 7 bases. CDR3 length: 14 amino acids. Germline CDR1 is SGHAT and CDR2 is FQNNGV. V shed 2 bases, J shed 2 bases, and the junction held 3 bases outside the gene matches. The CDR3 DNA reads TGTGCCAGCAGCTTATGGGACAGTCCCTACGAGCAGTACTTC. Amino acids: CASSLWDSPYEQYF. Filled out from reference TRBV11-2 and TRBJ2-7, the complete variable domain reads EAGVAQSPRYKIIEKRQSVAFWCNPISGHATLYWYQQILGQGPKLLIQFQNNGVVDDSQLPKDRFSAERLKGVDSTLKIQPAKLEDSAVYLCASSLWDSPYEQYFGPGTRLTVT.

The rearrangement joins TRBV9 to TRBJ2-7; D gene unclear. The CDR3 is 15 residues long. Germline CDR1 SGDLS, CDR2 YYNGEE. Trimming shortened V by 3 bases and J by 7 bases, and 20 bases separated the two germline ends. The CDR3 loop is CASSAGMGLLGEQYF. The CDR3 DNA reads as TGTGCCAGCAGCGCCGGCATGGGCTTACTTGGGGAGCAGTACTTC.

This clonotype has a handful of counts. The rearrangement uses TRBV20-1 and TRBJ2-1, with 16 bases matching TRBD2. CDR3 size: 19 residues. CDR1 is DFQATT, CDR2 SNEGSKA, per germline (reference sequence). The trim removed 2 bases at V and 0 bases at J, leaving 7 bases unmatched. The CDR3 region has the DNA TGCAGTGCTAGATCGGGACTAGCGGGAGGGGGGTACTCCTACAATGAGCAGTTCTTC. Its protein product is CSARSGLAGGGYSYNEQFF.

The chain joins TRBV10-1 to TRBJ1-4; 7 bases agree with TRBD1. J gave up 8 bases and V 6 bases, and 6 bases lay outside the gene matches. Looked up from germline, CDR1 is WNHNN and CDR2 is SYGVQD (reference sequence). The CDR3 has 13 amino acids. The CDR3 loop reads CASSGTVGEKLFF. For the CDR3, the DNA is TGCGCCAGCAGCGGGACAGTCGGGGAAAAACTGTTTTTT.